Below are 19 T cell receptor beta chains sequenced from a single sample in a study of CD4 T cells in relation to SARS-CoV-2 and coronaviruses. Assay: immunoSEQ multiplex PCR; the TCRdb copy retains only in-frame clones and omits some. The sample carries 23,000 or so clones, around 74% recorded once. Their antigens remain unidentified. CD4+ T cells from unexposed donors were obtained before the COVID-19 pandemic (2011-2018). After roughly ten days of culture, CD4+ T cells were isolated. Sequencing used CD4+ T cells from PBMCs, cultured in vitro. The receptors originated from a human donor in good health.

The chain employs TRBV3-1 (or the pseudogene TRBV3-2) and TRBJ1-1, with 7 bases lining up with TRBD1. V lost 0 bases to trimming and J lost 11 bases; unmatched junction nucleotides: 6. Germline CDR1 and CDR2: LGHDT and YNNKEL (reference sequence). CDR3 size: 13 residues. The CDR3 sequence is CASSQDRGTAAFF. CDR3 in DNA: TGTGCCAGCAGCCAAGATCGCGGGACAGCCGCTTTCTTT.

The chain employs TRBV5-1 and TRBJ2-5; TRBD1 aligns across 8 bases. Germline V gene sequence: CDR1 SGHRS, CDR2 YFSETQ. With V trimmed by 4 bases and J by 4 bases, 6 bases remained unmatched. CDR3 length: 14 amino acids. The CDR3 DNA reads TGCGCCAGCAGCATGGACAGGGCAGGAGAGACCCAGTACTTC. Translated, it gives CASSMDRAGETQYF.

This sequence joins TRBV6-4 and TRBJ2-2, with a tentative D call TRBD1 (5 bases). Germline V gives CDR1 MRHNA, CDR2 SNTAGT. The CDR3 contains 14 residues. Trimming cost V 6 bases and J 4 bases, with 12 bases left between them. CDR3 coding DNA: TGTGCCAGCAGGAGAGAAGGGGTCACCGGGGAGCTGTTTTTT. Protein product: CASRREGVTGELFF.

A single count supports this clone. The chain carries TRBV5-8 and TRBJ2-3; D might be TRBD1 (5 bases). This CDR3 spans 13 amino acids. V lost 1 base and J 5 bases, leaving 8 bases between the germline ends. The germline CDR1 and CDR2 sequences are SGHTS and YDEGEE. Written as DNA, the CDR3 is TGTGCCAGCAGCTTGTGGGGCGAAGATACGCAGTATTTT. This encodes CASSLWGEDTQYF. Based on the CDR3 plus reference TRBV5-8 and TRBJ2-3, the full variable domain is EAGVTQSPTHLIKTRGQQATLRCSPISGHTSVYWYQQALGLGLQFLLWYDEGEERNRGNFPPRFSGRQFPNYSSELNVNALELEDSALYLCASSLWGEDTQYFGPGTRLTVL.

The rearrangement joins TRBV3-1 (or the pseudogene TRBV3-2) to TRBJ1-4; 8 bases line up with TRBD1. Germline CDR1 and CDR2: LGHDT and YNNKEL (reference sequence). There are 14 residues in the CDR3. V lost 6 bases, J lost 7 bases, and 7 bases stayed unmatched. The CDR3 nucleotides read TGTGCCAGCAGAGACAGGGGAGCAGGTGAAAAACTGTTTTTT. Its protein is CASRDRGAGEKLFF.

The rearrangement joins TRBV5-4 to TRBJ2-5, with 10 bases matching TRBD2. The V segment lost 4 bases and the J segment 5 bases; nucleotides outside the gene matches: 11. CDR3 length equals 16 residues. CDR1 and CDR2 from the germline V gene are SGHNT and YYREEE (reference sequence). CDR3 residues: CASSPQRGGMGETQYF. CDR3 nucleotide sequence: TGTGCCAGCAGCCCCCAGCGGGGGGGGATGGGGGAGACCCAGTACTTC.

The CDR3 DNA reads TGCAGTGCTAGTTCTAGAAGGGAGACCCAGTACTTC. Protein sequence: CSASSRRETQYF. This chain uses TRBV20-1 with TRBJ2-5; D gene ambiguous. Germline V gene sequence: CDR1 DFQATT, CDR2 SNEGSKA (reference sequence). The CDR3 extends over 12 amino acids. The V end was cut by 3 bases, the J end by 5 bases, with 10 bases between.

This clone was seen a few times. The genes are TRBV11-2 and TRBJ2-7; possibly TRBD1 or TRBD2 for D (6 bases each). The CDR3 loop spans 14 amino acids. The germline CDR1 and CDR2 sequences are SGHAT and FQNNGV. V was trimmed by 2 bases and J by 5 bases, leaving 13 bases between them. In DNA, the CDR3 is TGTGCCAGCAGCTTAAAGTACCGGGGGCACGAGCAGTACTTC. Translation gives CASSLKYRGHEQYF.

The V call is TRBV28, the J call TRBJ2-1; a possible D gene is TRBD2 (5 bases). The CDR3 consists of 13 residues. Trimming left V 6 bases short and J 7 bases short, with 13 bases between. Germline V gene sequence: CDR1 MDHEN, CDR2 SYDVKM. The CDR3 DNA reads TGTGCCAGCAGCCAACTAGGATTTAATGAGCAGTTCTTC. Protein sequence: CASSQLGFNEQFF.

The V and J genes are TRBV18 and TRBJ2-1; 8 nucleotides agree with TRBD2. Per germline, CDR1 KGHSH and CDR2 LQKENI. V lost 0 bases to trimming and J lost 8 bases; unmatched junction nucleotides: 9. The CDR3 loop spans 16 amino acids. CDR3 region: CASSPPSLAGKHEQFF. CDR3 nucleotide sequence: TGTGCCAGCTCACCACCCTCCCTAGCGGGCAAACATGAGCAGTTCTTC.

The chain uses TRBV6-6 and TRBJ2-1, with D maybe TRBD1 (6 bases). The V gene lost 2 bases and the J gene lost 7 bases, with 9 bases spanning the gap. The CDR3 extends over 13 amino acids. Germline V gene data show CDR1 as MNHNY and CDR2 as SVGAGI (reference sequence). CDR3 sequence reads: CASSYPDSNEQFF. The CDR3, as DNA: TGTGCCAGCAGTTACCCGGACAGTAATGAGCAGTTCTTC.

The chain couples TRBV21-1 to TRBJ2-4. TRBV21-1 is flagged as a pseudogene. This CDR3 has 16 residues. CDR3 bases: TGTGCCAGCAGCAAAGTTAGGACGGTAGCCAAAAACATTCAGTACTTC. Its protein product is CASSKVRTVAKNIQYF.

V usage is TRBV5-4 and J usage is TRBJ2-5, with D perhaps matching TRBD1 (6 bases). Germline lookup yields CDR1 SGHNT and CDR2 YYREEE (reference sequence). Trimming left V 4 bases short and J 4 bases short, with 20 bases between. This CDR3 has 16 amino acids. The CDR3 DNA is TGTGCCAGCAGCCCGCCCGGGACACTCATCCGAGAGACCCAGTACTTC. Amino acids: CASSPPGTLIRETQYF.

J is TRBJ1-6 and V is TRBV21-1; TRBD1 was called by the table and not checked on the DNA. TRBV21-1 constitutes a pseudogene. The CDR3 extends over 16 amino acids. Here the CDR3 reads CASGETGMGYNSPLHF. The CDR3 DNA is TGTGCCAGCGGAGAAACAGGGATGGGTTATAATTCACCCCTCCACTTT.

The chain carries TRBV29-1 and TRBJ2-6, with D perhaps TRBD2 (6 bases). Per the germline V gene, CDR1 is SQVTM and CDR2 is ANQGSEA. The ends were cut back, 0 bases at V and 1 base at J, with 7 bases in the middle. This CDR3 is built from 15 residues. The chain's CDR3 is CSVEEGGSGANVLTF. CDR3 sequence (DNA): TGCAGCGTTGAAGAGGGAGGTTCTGGGGCCAACGTCCTGACTTTC.

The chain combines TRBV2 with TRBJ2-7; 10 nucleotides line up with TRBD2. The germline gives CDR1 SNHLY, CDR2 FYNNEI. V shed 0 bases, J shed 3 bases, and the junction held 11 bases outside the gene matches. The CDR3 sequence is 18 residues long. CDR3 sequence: CASSEAGLAGAFLYEQYF. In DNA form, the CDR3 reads TGTGCCAGCAGTGAAGCGGGGCTAGCGGGAGCATTCCTCTACGAGCAGTACTTC.

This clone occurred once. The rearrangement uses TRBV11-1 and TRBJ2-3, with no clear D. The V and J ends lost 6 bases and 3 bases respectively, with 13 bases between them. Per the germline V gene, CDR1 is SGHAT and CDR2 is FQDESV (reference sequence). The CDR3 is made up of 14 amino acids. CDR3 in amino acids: CASSKVTETDTQYF. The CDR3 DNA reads TGTGCCAGCAGTAAAGTTACCGAGACAGATACGCAGTATTTT.

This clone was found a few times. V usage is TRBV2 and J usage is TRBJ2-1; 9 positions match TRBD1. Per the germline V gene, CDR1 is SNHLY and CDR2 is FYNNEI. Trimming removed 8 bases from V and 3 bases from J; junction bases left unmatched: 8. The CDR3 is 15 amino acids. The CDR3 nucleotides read TGTGCCAGCGACCCGGACAGGGGAAACTACAATGAGCAGTTCTTC. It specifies CASDPDRGNYNEQFF. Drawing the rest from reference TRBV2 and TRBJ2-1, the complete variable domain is EPEVTQTPSHQVTQMGQEVILRCVPISNHLYFYWYRQILGQKVEFLVSFYNNEISEKSEIFDDQFSVERPDGSNFTLKIRSTKLEDSAMYFCASDPDRGNYNEQFFGPGTRLTVL.

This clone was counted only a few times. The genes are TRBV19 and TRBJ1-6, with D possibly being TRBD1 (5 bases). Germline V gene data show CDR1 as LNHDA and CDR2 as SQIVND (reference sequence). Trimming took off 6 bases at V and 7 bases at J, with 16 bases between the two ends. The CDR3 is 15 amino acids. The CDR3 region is CASRGEVARNSPLHF. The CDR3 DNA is TGTGCCAGTAGAGGGGAAGTGGCAAGGAATTCACCCCTCCACTTT.